This T cell receptor (beta chain) was sequenced during a study of PD-L1 blockade in urothelial cancer. The length of the CDR3 is 14 residues. V lost 8 bases and J lost 2; bases outside the gene matches: 5. Germline values: CDR1 MGHDK, CDR2 SYGVNS. Some clones are missing from TCRdb's copy, which holds only in-frame ones; the method was immunoSEQ multiplex PCR. The sample holds 35,000 to 50,000 clones, more than 65% seen once. This clone has only one observation. This sequence joins TRBV25-1 and TRBJ1-4; 7 bases align to TRBD1. The TCR sequence derives from a man in his 70s with urothelial cancer. Sequencing was performed on PBMCs, taken around atezolizumab (anti-PD-L1) treatment. CDR3 DNA: TGTGCCAGCGCCCGAGGGGGCACTAATGAAAAACTGTTTTTT. Protein sequence: CASARGGTNEKLFF.